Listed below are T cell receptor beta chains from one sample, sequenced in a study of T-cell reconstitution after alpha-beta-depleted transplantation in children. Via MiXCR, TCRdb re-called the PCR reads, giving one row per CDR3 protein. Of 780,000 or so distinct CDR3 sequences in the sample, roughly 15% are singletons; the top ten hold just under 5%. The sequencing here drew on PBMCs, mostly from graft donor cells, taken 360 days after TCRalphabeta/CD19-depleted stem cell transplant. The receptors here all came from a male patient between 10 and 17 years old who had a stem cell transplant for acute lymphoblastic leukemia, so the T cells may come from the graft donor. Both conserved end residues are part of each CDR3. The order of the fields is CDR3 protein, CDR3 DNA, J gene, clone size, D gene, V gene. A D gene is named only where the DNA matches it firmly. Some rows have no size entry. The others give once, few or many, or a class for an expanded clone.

cdr3_aa: CASSLSGWSSGNTIYF; cdr3_nt: TGTGCCAGCAGCTTATCGGGTTGGAGCTCTGGAAACACCATATATTTT; j_call: TRBJ1-3; clone_size: few; d_call: -; v_call: TRBV7-2
cdr3_aa: CASSFEPGSEQYF; cdr3_nt: TGTGCCAGCAGCTTCGAGCCTGGGTCCGAGCAGTACTTC; j_call: TRBJ2-7; clone_size: few; d_call: -; v_call: TRBV7-8
cdr3_aa: CASSSETTRGETQYF; cdr3_nt: TGTGCCAGCAGCTCCGAGACTACCAGGGGTGAGACCCAGTACTTC; j_call: TRBJ2-5; clone_size: -; d_call: -; v_call: TRBV7-2
cdr3_aa: CASSLASGGADYEQYF; cdr3_nt: TGTGCCAGCAGCTTAGCGTCCGGGGGCGCCGACTACGAGCAGTACTTC; j_call: TRBJ2-7; clone_size: -; d_call: -; v_call: TRBV7-2
cdr3_aa: CASSPLGATGELFF; cdr3_nt: TGCGCCAGCAGCCCCCTGGGAGCCACCGGGGAGCTGTTTTTT; j_call: TRBJ2-2; clone_size: few; d_call: -; v_call: TRBV5-1
cdr3_aa: CASSFHRVRGYEQYF; cdr3_nt: TGTGCCAGCAGTTTCCACAGGGTAAGGGGCTACGAGCAGTACTTC; j_call: TRBJ2-7; clone_size: -; d_call: -; v_call: TRBV27
cdr3_aa: CASSPGMWEVHSYEQYF; cdr3_nt: TGTGCCAGCAGCCCGGGGATGTGGGAGGTACACTCCTACGAGCAGTACTTC; j_call: TRBJ2-7; clone_size: -; d_call: -; v_call: TRBV7-9
cdr3_aa: CASSSRLGPYNEQFF; cdr3_nt: TGTGCCAGCAGCTCCCGACTAGGGCCCTACAATGAGCAGTTCTTC; j_call: TRBJ2-1; clone_size: few; d_call: -; v_call: TRBV7-9
cdr3_aa: CASSFVGGRANEQFF; cdr3_nt: TGTGCCAGCAGTTTCGTGGGAGGGCGGGCCAATGAGCAGTTCTTC; j_call: TRBJ2-1; clone_size: many; d_call: TRBD2; v_call: TRBV28
cdr3_aa: CASSITSGRYNEQFF; cdr3_nt: TGTGCCAGCAGCATCACTAGCGGGAGATACAATGAGCAGTTCTTC; j_call: TRBJ2-1; clone_size: few; d_call: TRBD2; v_call: TRBV3-1
cdr3_aa: CASSLSPGKNTEAFF; cdr3_nt: TGCGCCAGCAGCTTAAGCCCGGGGAAGAACACTGAAGCTTTCTTT; j_call: TRBJ1-1; clone_size: -; d_call: -; v_call: TRBV5-1
cdr3_aa: CASREDGHYEQYF; cdr3_nt: TGTGCCAGCAGGGAGGACGGCCACTACGAGCAGTACTTC; j_call: TRBJ2-7; clone_size: few; d_call: -; v_call: TRBV12-3/TRBV12-4
cdr3_aa: CASSWGPGQGIYEQYF; cdr3_nt: TGCGCCAGCAGCTGGGGACCGGGACAGGGAATCTACGAGCAGTACTTC; j_call: TRBJ2-7; clone_size: few; d_call: TRBD1; v_call: TRBV5-1
cdr3_aa: CASSLRTRQEDTQYF; cdr3_nt: TGTGCCAGCAGTCTTCGGACCCGTCAAGAGGATACGCAGTATTTT; j_call: TRBJ2-3; clone_size: -; d_call: -; v_call: TRBV12-3/TRBV12-4
cdr3_aa: CASSRQGGTEAFF; cdr3_nt: TGTGCCAGCAGCCGACAGGGAGGGACTGAAGCTTTCTTT; j_call: TRBJ1-1; clone_size: many; d_call: TRBD1; v_call: TRBV7-3
cdr3_aa: CATSTLAGRDNEQFF; cdr3_nt: TGTGCCACCAGTACTTTGGCGGGTCGGGACAATGAGCAGTTCTTC; j_call: TRBJ2-1; clone_size: -; d_call: -; v_call: TRBV24-1
cdr3_aa: CASSVGTSGIGQYF; cdr3_nt: TGTGCCAGCAGCGTTGGGACTAGCGGGATCGGCCAGTACTTC; j_call: TRBJ2-7; clone_size: -; d_call: TRBD2; v_call: TRBV7-8
cdr3_aa: CASSPRVVTEAFF; cdr3_nt: TGTGCCAGCAGCCCAAGGGTAGTTACTGAAGCTTTCTTT; j_call: TRBJ1-1; clone_size: -; d_call: -; v_call: TRBV28
cdr3_aa: CASSLVGTRLDEQFF; cdr3_nt: TGTGCCAGCAGCTTAGTTGGGACTAGATTAGATGAGCAGTTCTTC; j_call: TRBJ2-1; clone_size: few; d_call: TRBD2; v_call: TRBV11-2